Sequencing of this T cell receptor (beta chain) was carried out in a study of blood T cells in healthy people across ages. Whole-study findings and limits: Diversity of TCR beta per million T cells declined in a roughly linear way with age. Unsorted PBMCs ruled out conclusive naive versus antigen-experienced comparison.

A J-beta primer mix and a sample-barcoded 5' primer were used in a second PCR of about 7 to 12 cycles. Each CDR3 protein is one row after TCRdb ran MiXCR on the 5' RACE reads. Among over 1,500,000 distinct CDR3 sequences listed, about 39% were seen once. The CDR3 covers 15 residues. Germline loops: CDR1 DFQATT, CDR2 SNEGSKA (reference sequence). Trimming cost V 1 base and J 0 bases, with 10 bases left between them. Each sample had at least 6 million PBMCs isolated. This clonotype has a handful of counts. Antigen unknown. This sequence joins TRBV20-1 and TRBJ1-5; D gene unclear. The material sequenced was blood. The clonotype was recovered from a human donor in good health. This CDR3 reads CSARGLQISNQPQHF. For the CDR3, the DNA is TGCAGTGCTAGAGGGTTACAGATTAGCAATCAGCCCCAGCATTTT.